One and the same sample provided the 26 T cell receptor beta chains below, sequenced in a study of molecular identifiers for immune sequencing clone quantification. MiXCR was run by TCRdb on the PCR reads, yielding one entry per CDR3 protein. Here the sample spans approximately 500,000 distinct CDR3 sequences, about a fifth being singletons. The sequenced sample consisted of naive CD8+ T cells from blood, with Jurkat cell RNA spiked in. Sample subset: FACS-sorted CD8+CD4-CCR7+CD45RA+ naive T cells. These receptors were collected from a human donor in good health. Some libraries in this study had Jurkat cell RNA spiked in.

V is TRBV6-1 and J is TRBJ1-1; D is uncertain. CDR3 length equals 15 residues. Germline CDR1 and CDR2: MNHNS and SASEGT. Trimming cost V 1 base and J 4 bases, with 13 bases left between them. Here the CDR3 reads CASSEVVTSLTEAFF. The CDR3 coding sequence is TGTGCCAGCAGTGAAGTTGTGACTAGTCTCACTGAAGCTTTCTTT.

V usage is TRBV20-1 and J usage is TRBJ2-7, with TRBD1 matching 11 bases. Germline values: CDR1 DFQATT, CDR2 SNEGSKA (reference sequence). The V and J ends lost 3 bases and 3 bases, in that order; junction bases with no gene match: 4. The CDR3 is 14 residues long. As DNA, the CDR3 is TGCAGTGCTAGGTCGGGGACAGGGGGCTACGAGCAGTACTTC. Translation: CSARSGTGGYEQYF.

This clonotype has a count of ten or more. CDR3: CAWSPGTPYGYTF. The CDR3 region has the DNA TGTGCCTGGAGCCCCGGGACACCCTATGGCTACACCTTC. The rearrangement joins TRBV30 to TRBJ1-2, with D perhaps TRBD1 (6 bases). From germline, CDR1 is GTSNPN and CDR2 SVGIG (reference sequence). V was shortened by 3 bases and J by 4 bases, with 12 bases between the two germline ends. CDR3 size: 13 residues.

This clonotype was counted only a few times. The J gene is TRBJ2-5, the V gene TRBV5-4; the D gene is possibly TRBD1 (5 bases). The germline V gene has CDR1 SGHNT and CDR2 YYREEE (reference sequence). This CDR3 has 14 residues. Trimming cost V 0 bases and J 6 bases, with 12 bases left between them. This CDR3 reads CASSLEGRVKTQYF. The CDR3, as DNA: TGTGCCAGCAGCTTGGAAGGCAGGGTAAAGACCCAGTACTTC.

This clonotype was found many times. The chain is built from TRBV12-5 and TRBJ2-3, with 11 bases that match TRBD2. The length of the CDR3 is 13 residues. The V gene end was trimmed by 9 bases and the J gene end by 3 bases; junction bases not matched to a gene: 2. Germline lookup yields CDR1 LGHNT and CDR2 FRNRAP. As DNA, the CDR3 is TGTGCTAGCACTAGCGGGGGAACAGATACGCAGTATTTT. It specifies CASTSGGTDTQYF.

The sample holds many counts of this clonotype. V and J are TRBV30 and TRBJ2-2; tentatively, D is TRBD2 (7 bases). Trimming removed 5 bases from V and 1 base from J, with 14 bases in between. In germline, CDR1 is GTSNPN, CDR2 SVGIG (reference sequence). There are 15 residues in the CDR3. CDR3 loop: CAWEGGRKNTGELFF. The CDR3 region has the DNA TGTGCCTGGGAGGGGGGGAGGAAGAACACCGGGGAGCTGTTTTTT.

This clonotype appeared a few times. The chain recombines TRBV5-4 with TRBJ2-5, with D tentatively TRBD1 or TRBD2 (6 bases each). V was trimmed by 4 bases and J by 1 base, leaving 14 bases between them. This CDR3 has 15 amino acids. Germline CDR1 reads SGHNT; CDR2 reads YYREEE (reference sequence). The CDR3 loop is CASSPRGESQETQYF. CDR3 nucleotides: TGTGCCAGCAGCCCGAGGGGGGAGAGCCAAGAGACCCAGTACTTC.

Worth noting for this clonotype: A single base separates this from a much larger clone, so it may be a read error. J is TRBJ2-7 and V is TRBV20-1; 11 nucleotides align to TRBD2. V shed 6 bases and J 1 base; nucleotides not matched to a gene: 5. The germline V gene encodes CDR1 DFQATT and CDR2 SNEGSKA (reference sequence). The CDR3 contains 14 residues. CDR3 DNA: TGCAGTGCGGCCGGGACTAGCGGTTCCTACGAGCAGTACTTC. Translated: CSAAGTSGSYEQYF.

This clonotype was counted many times. The CDR3 DNA reads as TGTGCCAGCAGCTCCGAGGAGGTAACCACTGAAGCTTTCTTT. It yields the protein CASSSEEVTTEAFF. The V call is TRBV7-9, the J call TRBJ1-1; D remains unclear. The CDR3 spans 14 residues. The V end lost 4 bases, the J end lost 4 bases, and 13 bases lay between the germline ends. The germline V gene encodes CDR1 SEHNR and CDR2 FQNEAQ (reference sequence).

This rearrangement joins TRBV6-5 to TRBJ2-1; 8 bases fit TRBD1. The CDR3 consists of 15 residues. J gave up 0 bases and V 6 bases, and 4 bases lay outside the gene matches. Per the germline V gene, CDR1 is MNHEY and CDR2 is SVGAGI. In DNA form, the CDR3 reads TGTGCCAGCAGAGATGGACAGGGCTCCTACAATGAGCAGTTCTTC. Translated: CASRDGQGSYNEQFF.

This clonotype has ten or more counts. This rearrangement joins TRBV20-1 to TRBJ2-4, with D perhaps given as TRBD1 or TRBD2 (5 bases each). V dropped 5 bases and J dropped 0 bases, with 14 bases sitting between them. This CDR3 is built from 15 residues. Germline V lookup: CDR1 DFQATT, CDR2 SNEGSKA (reference sequence). The CDR3 protein is CSAFSGTVAKNIQYF. In DNA, the CDR3 is TGCAGTGCTTTCTCCGGGACCGTAGCCAAAAACATTCAGTACTTC.

This clonotype has at least ten counts. The V gene is TRBV7-2, the J gene TRBJ2-1, with 11 bases identical to TRBD2. CDR1 is SGHTA and CDR2 is FQGNSA in the germline V gene. This CDR3 contains 15 residues. The ends lost 7 bases at V and 3 bases at J; junction bases unmatched: 5. This CDR3 is CASTRGTSGYNEQFF. In nucleotides, the CDR3 is TGTGCCAGCACCCGAGGGACTAGCGGCTACAATGAGCAGTTCTTC.

This clonotype is a singleton in its sample. A read error is possible here, since a much larger clone lies one base away. The chain uses TRBV30 and TRBJ2-1; no clear D gene. Germline V gene data show CDR1 as GTSNPN and CDR2 as SVGIG (reference sequence). The CDR3 spans 11 residues. CDR3 sequence: CARSVGNEQFF. The CDR3 nucleotides are TGTGCCCGGAGTGTTGGAAATGAGCAGTTCTTC.

The chain is built from TRBV12-3 or TRBV12-4 and TRBJ2-5; TRBD2 aligns across 8 bases. The CDR3 runs 15 residues. The V gene end was trimmed by 3 bases and the J gene end by 2 bases; junction bases not matched to a gene: 5. The CDR3 DNA reads TGTGCCAGCAGTTTGGAACTAGCGGTACAAGAGACCCAGTACTTC. Translating it yields CASSLELAVQETQYF.

This CDR3 reads CASSESPRQTYQETQYF. The CDR3 DNA is TGTGCCAGCAGTGAATCCCCCCGACAGACGTACCAAGAGACCCAGTACTTC. This chain connects TRBV25-1 to TRBJ2-5; D may be TRBD1 (5 bases). Germline CDR1 reads MGHDK; CDR2 reads SYGVNS. CDR3 length: 17 residues. Trimming took 1 base from V and 0 from J, leaving 15 bases between them.

Turning to this clonotype: Here the CDR3 omits its conserved ending phenylalanine or tryptophan, so a read error is the likely source. The gene calls are TRBV7-9 and TRBJ1-1; D unresolved. CDR1 SEHNR and CDR2 FQNEAQ come from the germline V gene (reference sequence). V was pared by 1 base and J by 4 bases, with 10 bases between. This CDR3 is 14 amino acids long. As DNA, the CDR3 is TGTGCCAGCAGCTTAGAACTGGGGTTCACTGAAGCTTTCCTT. It specifies CASSLELGFTEAFL.

The chain employs TRBV19 and TRBJ2-3; D is unclear. The J call may be in error: the DNA end matches TRBJ1-5 better. The germline V gene has CDR1 LNHDA and CDR2 SQIVND (reference sequence). The CDR3 contains 15 residues. CDR3 loop: CASSIGTRSTDTQHF. The CDR3 region has the DNA TGTGCCAGTAGTATAGGGACTAGGAGCACAGATACGCAGCATTTT.

There are many counts of this clonotype. The chain recombines TRBV30 with TRBJ2-3, with TRBD1 identical over 12 bases. The CDR3 loop spans 17 amino acids. The junction had 11 bases not matched to a gene; V was cut back by 5 bases and J by 2 bases. Per germline, CDR1 GTSNPN and CDR2 SVGIG (reference sequence). CDR3 DNA sequence: TGTGCCTGGGGCCCCCGGGACAGGGGGCTCTACACAGATACGCAGTATTTT. Protein product: CAWGPRDRGLYTDTQYF.

This clonotype was seen repeatedly, ten times or more. The chain couples TRBV27 to TRBJ2-7, with D uncertain. CDR3 length: 14 residues. Germline assignment: CDR1 MNHEY and CDR2 SMNVEV (reference sequence). V lost 2 bases, J lost 0 bases, and 8 bases lay in between. The CDR3, as DNA: TGTGCCAGCAGTTTACAGGTACACTCCTACGAGCAGTACTTC. As protein: CASSLQVHSYEQYF.

This clonotype has just a few counts. The chain joins TRBV4-1 to TRBJ2-3; 13 bases line up with TRBD2. The CDR3 runs 17 residues. After removal of 5 bases from V and 2 bases from J, the junction contained 7 bases not matched to a gene. Germline V gene data show CDR1 as MGHRA and CDR2 as YSYEKL. CDR3 sequence (DNA): TGCGCCAGCAGCGAAAGGACTAGCGGGGGTCCCACAGATACGCAGTATTTT. Protein: CASSERTSGGPTDTQYF.

This clonotype was found many times. The chain employs TRBV6-1 and TRBJ1-1, with D possibly being TRBD1 (5 bases). Germline loops: CDR1 MNHNS, CDR2 SASEGT. The CDR3 totals 16 residues. Trimming cost V 2 bases and J 1 base, with 14 bases left between them. This CDR3 is CASSERGGHPNTEAFF. The DNA for the CDR3 is TGTGCCAGCAGTGAAAGGGGAGGACACCCGAACACTGAAGCTTTCTTT.

A few counts support this clonotype. The rearrangement joins TRBV25-1 to TRBJ2-2; the D call may be TRBD1 or TRBD2 (5 bases each). The CDR3 extends over 15 amino acids. Germline V gene data show CDR1 as MGHDK and CDR2 as SYGVNS. V shed 3 bases and J shed 2 bases, with 10 bases lying between them. CDR3 loop: CASSDVGVNTGELFF. The CDR3 bases are TGTGCCAGCAGTGACGTGGGGGTCAACACCGGGGAGCTGTTTTTT.

The chain carries TRBV7-9 and TRBJ2-7; 7 positions match TRBD1. The CDR3 is 14 amino acids. Trimming at V came to 4 bases and at J to 0 bases, leaving 3 bases not matched to a gene. In germline, CDR1 is SEHNR, CDR2 FQNEAQ (reference sequence). In nucleotides, the CDR3 is TGTGCCAGCAGCTCCGACAGGGCCTCCTACGAGCAGTACTTC. Translation gives CASSSDRASYEQYF.

This clonotype has at least ten counts. The V call is TRBV6-5, the J call TRBJ2-1; tentatively, D is TRBD2 (5 bases). Trimming removed 2 bases at V and 5 bases at J, with 10 bases between. Per the germline V gene, CDR1 is MNHEY and CDR2 is SVGAGI. The CDR3 loop spans 14 amino acids. The CDR3 DNA reads TGTGCCAGCAGTTACGGACTGGCCGACAATGAGCAGTTCTTC. Its protein product is CASSYGLADNEQFF.

The rearrangement joins TRBV7-8 to TRBJ2-5; D is unresolved. The CDR3 has 15 amino acids. In germline, CDR1 is SGHVS, CDR2 FQNEAQ. The V gene lost 0 bases and the J gene lost 5 bases, with 13 bases spanning the gap. The CDR3 is CASSLAIGVVETQYF. The CDR3, as DNA: TGTGCCAGCAGCTTAGCGATTGGCGTTGTGGAGACCCAGTACTTC.

There are many counts of this clonotype. This chain joins TRBV9 and TRBJ1-4; D may be TRBD1 (6 bases). The CDR3 consists of 13 residues. Between the trimmed V and J ends, which lost 3 bases and 8 bases, there was a span of 11 bases. Germline CDR1 reads SGDLS; CDR2 reads YYNGEE. The CDR3 here is CASSGDNQEKLFF. CDR3 bases: TGTGCCAGCAGCGGGGACAACCAGGAAAAACTGTTTTTT.